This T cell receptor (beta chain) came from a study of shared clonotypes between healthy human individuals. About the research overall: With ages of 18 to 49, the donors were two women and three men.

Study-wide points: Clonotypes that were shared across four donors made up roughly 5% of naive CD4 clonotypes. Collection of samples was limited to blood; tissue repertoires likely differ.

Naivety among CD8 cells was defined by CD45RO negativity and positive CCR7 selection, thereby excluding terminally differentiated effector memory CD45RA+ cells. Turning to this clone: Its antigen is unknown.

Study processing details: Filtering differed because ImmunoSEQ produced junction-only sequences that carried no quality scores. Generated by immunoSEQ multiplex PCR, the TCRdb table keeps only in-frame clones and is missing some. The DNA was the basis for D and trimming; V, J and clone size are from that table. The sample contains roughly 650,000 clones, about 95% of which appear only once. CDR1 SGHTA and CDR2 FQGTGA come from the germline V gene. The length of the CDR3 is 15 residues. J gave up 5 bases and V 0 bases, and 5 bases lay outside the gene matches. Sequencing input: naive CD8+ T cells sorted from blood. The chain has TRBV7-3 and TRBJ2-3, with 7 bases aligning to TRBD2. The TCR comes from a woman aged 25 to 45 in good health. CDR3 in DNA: TGTGCCAGCAGCTTAACGGCGGGAGTAGGAGATACGCAGTATTTT. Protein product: CASSLTAGVGDTQYF. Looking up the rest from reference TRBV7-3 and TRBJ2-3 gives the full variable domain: GAGVSQTPSNKVTEKGKYVELRCDPISGHTALYWYRQSLGQGPEFLIYFQGTGAADDSGLPNDRFFAVRPEGSVSTLKIQRTERGDSAVYLCASSLTAGVGDTQYFGPGTRLTVL.